The rows below give T cell receptor beta chains drawn from one sample of a study of T cell changes during pregnancy in multiple sclerosis. The table came from immunoSEQ multiplex PCR; TCRdb's copy has only in-frame clones and leaves some out. The sample shows around 100,000 clones, about 90% of them seen only once. This sample comprised peripheral blood, obtained after pregnancy. The receptors stem from a female donor with multiple sclerosis, enrolled in a pregnancy study. CDR3s include the opening cysteine and the closing phenylalanine or tryptophan. The order of the fields is clone size, D gene, J gene, V gene, CDR3 protein, CDR3 DNA. A D gene is named only where the DNA matches it firmly. Not every row has a clone size; where given, it reads once, few, many or a size class.

size: .
D: .
J: TRBJ2-2
V: TRBV5-1
CDR3: CASKQGSENTGELFF
DNA: TGCGCCAGTAAACAGGGATCGGAGAACACCGGGGAGCTGTTTTTT

size: .
D: .
J: TRBJ1-5
V: TRBV28
CDR3: CASSWGQGNQPQHF
DNA: TGTGCCAGCAGTTGGGGGCAGGGCAATCAGCCCCAGCATTTT

size: .
D: .
J: TRBJ1-2
V: TRBV19
CDR3: CASSSRTANYGYTF
DNA: TGTGCCAGTAGTTCTCGGACAGCGAACTATGGCTACACCTTC

size: .
D: TRBD2
J: TRBJ2-3
V: TRBV5-1
CDR3: CASSGGGATVSDTQYF
DNA: TGCGCCAGCAGCGGCGGGGGGGCAACAGTGTCAGATACGCAGTATTTT

size: .
D: TRBD1
J: TRBJ1-1
V: TRBV18
CDR3: CASSPIPSTGAGEAFF
DNA: TGTGCCAGCTCACCTATACCTTCTACAGGGGCGGGTGAAGCTTTCTTT

size: .
D: TRBD2
J: TRBJ2-3
V: TRBV2
CDR3: CASSQVAGVSPDTQYF
DNA: TGTGCCAGCAGTCAGGTAGCGGGAGTGAGTCCGGATACGCAGTATTTT

size: .
D: .
J: TRBJ2-3
V: TRBV19
CDR3: CASRARGSDTQYF
DNA: TGTGCCAGTAGGGCCAGGGGATCAGATACGCAGTATTTT

size: .
D: .
J: TRBJ1-1
V: TRBV10-3
CDR3: CAISGDRDTEAFF
DNA: TGTGCCATCAGTGGCGACAGAGACACTGAAGCTTTCTTT

size: .
D: TRBD2
J: TRBJ2-5
V: TRBV25-1
CDR3: CASRTSGGAGETQYF
DNA: TGTGCCAGCAGGACTAGCGGGGGGGCCGGTGAGACCCAGTACTTC

size: .
D: TRBD1
J: TRBJ1-2
V: TRBV25-1
CDR3: CASSLGQGSNYGYTF
DNA: TGTGCCAGCAGCCTGGGACAGGGGTCTAACTATGGCTACACCTTC

size: .
D: .
J: TRBJ1-2
V: TRBV18
CDR3: CASSQRVGYGYTF
DNA: TGTGCCAGCTCACAGAGGGTGGGCTATGGCTACACCTTC

size: once
D: TRBD1
J: TRBJ1-6
V: TRBV7-8
CDR3: CASTSRRGRRVHNSPLHF
DNA: TGTGCCAGCACCTCAAGGAGGGGGCGCAGGGTCCATAATTCACCCCTCCACTTT

size: .
D: TRBD2
J: TRBJ2-5
V: TRBV5-1
CDR3: CASSLVGGGSQETQYF
DNA: TGCGCCAGCAGCTTGGTCGGCGGGGGGTCCCAAGAGACCCAGTACTTC

size: .
D: TRBD1
J: TRBJ1-6
V: TRBV6-6
CDR3: CASSYGDSPTPLHF
DNA: TGTGCCAGCAGTTACGGGGACAGCCCCACACCCCTCCACTTT

size: .
D: .
J: TRBJ1-1
V: TRBV19
CDR3: CASSQTPGGAVSTEAFF
DNA: TGTGCCAGTAGTCAAACCCCCGGGGGGGCCGTAAGCACTGAAGCTTTCTTT

size: .
D: TRBD1
J: TRBJ1-1
V: TRBV14
CDR3: CASRGTGGTEAFF
DNA: TGTGCCAGCAGGGGGACAGGGGGCACTGAAGCTTTCTTT

size: .
D: .
J: TRBJ1-6
V: TRBV7-9
CDR3: CASSLARGGSPLHF
DNA: TGTGCCAGCAGCTTAGCCCGGGGGGGATCACCCCTCCACTTT

size: .
D: TRBD1
J: TRBJ2-7
V: TRBV28
CDR3: CASSPDLRGQWDEQYF
DNA: TGTGCCAGCAGTCCCGACCTAAGGGGACAGTGGGACGAGCAGTACTTC

size: .
D: .
J: TRBJ2-7
V: TRBV6-5
CDR3: CASSYGHRSYEQYF
DNA: TGTGCCAGCAGTTACGGCCACAGGTCCTACGAGCAGTACTTC

size: once
D: TRBD1
J: TRBJ2-5
V: TRBV29-1
CDR3: CSVGDRMGETQYF
DNA: TGCAGCGTGGGGGACAGGATGGGCGAGACCCAGTACTTC

size: few
D: .
J: TRBJ1-5
V: TRBV2
CDR3: CASSEGARGNQPQHF
DNA: TGTGCCAGCAGTGAAGGGGCTAGGGGGAATCAGCCCCAGCATTTT

size: .
D: .
J: TRBJ1-1
V: TRBV4-1
CDR3: CASSLTVNTEAFF
DNA: TGCGCCAGCAGCCTAACAGTGAACACTGAAGCTTTCTTT

size: .
D: TRBD1
J: TRBJ1-6
V: TRBV28
CDR3: CASSLLQGSSYNSPLHF
DNA: TGTGCCAGCAGTTTACTACAGGGGAGCTCCTATAATTCACCCCTCCACTTT

size: .
D: TRBD1
J: TRBJ2-3
V: TRBV11-3
CDR3: CASSPGGTGGSDTQYF
DNA: TGTGCCAGCAGCCCAGGGGGGACAGGGGGCTCAGATACGCAGTATTTT